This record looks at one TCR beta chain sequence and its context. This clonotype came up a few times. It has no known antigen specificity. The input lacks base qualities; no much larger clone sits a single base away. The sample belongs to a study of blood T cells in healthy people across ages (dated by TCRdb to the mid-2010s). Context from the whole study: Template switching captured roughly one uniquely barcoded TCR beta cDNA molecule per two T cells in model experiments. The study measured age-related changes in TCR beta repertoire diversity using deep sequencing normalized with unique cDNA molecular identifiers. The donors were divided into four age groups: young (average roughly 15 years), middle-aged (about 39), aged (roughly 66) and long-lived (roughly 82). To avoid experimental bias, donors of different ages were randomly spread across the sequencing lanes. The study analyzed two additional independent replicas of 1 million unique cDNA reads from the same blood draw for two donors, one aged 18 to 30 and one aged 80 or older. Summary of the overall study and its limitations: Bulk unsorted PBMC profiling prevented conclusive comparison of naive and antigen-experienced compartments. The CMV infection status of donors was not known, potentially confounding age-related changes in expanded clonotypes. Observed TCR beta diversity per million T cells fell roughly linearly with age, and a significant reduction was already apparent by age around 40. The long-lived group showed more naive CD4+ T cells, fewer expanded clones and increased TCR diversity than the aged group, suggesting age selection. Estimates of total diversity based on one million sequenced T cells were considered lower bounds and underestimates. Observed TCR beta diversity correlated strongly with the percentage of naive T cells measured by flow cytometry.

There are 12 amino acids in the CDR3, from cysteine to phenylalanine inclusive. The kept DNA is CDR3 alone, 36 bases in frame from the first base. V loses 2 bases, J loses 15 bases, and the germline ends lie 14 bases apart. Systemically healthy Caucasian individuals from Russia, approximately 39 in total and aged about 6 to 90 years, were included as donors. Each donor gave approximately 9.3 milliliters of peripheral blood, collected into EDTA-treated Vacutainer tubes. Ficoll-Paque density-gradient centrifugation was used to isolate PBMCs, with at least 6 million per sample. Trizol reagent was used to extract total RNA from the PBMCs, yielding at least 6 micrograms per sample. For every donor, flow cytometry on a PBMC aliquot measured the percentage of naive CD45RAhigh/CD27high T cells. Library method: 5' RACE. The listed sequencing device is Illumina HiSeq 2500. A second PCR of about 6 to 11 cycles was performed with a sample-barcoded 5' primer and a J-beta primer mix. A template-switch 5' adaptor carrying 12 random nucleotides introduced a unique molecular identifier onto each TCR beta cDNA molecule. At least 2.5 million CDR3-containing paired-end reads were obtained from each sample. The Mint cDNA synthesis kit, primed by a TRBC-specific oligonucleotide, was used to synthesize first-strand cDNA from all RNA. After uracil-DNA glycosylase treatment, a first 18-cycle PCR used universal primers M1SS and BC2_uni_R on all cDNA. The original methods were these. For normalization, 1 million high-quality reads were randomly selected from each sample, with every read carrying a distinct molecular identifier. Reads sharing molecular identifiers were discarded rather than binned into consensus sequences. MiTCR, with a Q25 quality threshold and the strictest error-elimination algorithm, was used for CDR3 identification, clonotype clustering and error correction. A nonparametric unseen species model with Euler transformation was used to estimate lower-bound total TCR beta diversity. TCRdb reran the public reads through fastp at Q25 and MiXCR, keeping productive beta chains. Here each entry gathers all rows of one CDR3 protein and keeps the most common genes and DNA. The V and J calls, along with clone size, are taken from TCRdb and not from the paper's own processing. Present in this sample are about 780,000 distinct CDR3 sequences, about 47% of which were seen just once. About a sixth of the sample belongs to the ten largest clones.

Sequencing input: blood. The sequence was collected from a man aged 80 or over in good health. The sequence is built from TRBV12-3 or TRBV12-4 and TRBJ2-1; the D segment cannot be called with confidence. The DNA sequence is TGTGCCAGCAGTTTAACACAGTCTAACACGTTCTTC. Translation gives CASSLTQSNTFF.